This T cell receptor beta chain was obtained from a study of T cell responses to AZD1222 COVID-19 vaccine. Study-wide background: Second doses were pooled across both intervals (about 4 or about 12 weeks).

Germline V CDR1 and CDR2: MRHNA, SNTAGT. Trimming cost V 5 bases and J 0 bases; bases outside gene matches: 1. This CDR3 spans 15 amino acids. The data were produced by immunoSEQ multiplex PCR, yet TCRdb's version contains in-frame clones alone and is incomplete. The repertoire holds tens of thousands of clones, with 80% as singletons. Study observations and caveats: Seropositivity was recorded at baseline in only 6 or 7 AZD1222 recipients. The repertoires were collected only after the peak T cell response. An increase in Spike-specific TCR breadth and depth was observed after two AZD1222 doses.

For this clone: The target antigen is unknown.

Sample: peripheral blood, taken on day 0 of AZD1222 vaccination. This receptor was identified in an adult in good health. This chain uses TRBV6-4 with TRBJ2-2; TRBD2 aligns across 9 bases. CDR3 amino acids: CASSRLAANTGELFF. Here the CDR3 DNA reads TGTGCCAGCAGTCGACTAGCGGCGAACACCGGGGAGCTGTTTTTT.